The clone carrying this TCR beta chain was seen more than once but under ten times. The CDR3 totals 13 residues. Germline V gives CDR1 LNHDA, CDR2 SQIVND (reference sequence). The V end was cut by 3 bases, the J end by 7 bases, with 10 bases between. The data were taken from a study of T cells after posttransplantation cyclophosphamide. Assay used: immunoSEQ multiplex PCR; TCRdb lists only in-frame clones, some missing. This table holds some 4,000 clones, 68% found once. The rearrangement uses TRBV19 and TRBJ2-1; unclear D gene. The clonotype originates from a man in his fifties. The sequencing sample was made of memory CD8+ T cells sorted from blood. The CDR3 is CASSMGLTNEQFF. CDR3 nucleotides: TGTGCCAGTAGTATGGGCCTAACAAATGAGCAGTTCTTC.